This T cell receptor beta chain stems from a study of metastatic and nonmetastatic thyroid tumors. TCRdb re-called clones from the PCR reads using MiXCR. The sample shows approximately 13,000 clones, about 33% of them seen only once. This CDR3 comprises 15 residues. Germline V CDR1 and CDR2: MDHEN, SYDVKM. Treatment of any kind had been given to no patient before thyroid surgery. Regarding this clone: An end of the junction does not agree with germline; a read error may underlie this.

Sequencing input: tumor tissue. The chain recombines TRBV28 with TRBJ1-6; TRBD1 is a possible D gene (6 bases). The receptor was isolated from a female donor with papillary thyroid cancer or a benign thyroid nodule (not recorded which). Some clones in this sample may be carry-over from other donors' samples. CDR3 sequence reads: CASSLYLAGASPFHF. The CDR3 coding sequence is TGTGCCAGCAGTTTATATCTCGCAGGGGCCTCACCCTTCCACTTT.